The present TCR beta chain was sequenced within a study of T cells in localized non-small cell lung cancer. On this clone itself: The antigen remains unidentified.

The CDR3 has 15 amino acids. The J segment lost 4 bases and the V segment lost 2 bases, leaving 5 bases of the junction unmatched. In germline, CDR1 is SGDLS, CDR2 YYNGEE. The study's findings and limits: The appearance of a median about 60 of the top 100 tumor clones was seen in adjacent lung. Higher adjacent-lung clonality was associated with shorter survival. Tumor trailed uninvolved adjacent lung in T cell clonality, which peaked there.

The protocol was immunoSEQ multiplex PCR, while the TCRdb copy is restricted to in-frame clones and leaves out a portion. The sample consists of 40,000 to 65,000 clones, approximately 83% of them appearing once. V and J are TRBV9 and TRBJ1-4, with TRBD1 identical over 7 bases. This clonotype originated in a man between 40 and 70 years old with stage III lung adenocarcinoma. Sequenced here: peripheral blood mononuclear cells, sampled before any cancer treatment. CDR3 DNA: TGTGCCAGCAGCGTTGGAGGGACAGTTAATGAAAAACTGTTTTTT. It specifies CASSVGGTVNEKLFF.